The clone carrying this TCR beta chain was picked up one time. From germline, CDR1 is LNHNV and CDR2 YYDKDF (reference sequence). V lost 1 base, J lost 3 bases, and 12 bases lay in between. The CDR3 has 15 residues. These data are taken from a study of blood T cell repertoires in COVID-19. The overall study: Acute-phase and convalescent COVID-19 samples originated in the United States, Italy and Spain. PBMCs, B-cell-depleted T cells, or T cells were the source of the cDNA or gDNA that made up the material.

How the authors handled the data: Reference gene primer amplification in the assay estimated nucleated cell counts. TCRdb's table, derived via immunoSEQ multiplex PCR, lists solely in-frame clones and lacks some. The V and J calls and the clone size are those of that table, but D and trimming were determined from the DNA. The data hold about 59,000 clones, with 70% to 90% observed a single time. Sequences were obtained from peripheral blood. This rearrangement joins TRBV15 to TRBJ1-1, with D unclear. This clonotype was obtained from an elderly woman with active COVID-19. The CDR3 nucleotides read TGTGCCACCAGCAGAGTTCCGAGAACGGACACTGAAGCTTTCTTT. Translation gives CATSRVPRTDTEAFF. Combining the CDR3 with reference TRBV15 and TRBJ1-1 gives the whole variable domain DAMVIQNPRYQVTQFGKPVTLSCSQTLNHNVMYWYQQKSSQAPKLLFHYYDKDFNNEADTPDNFQSRRPNTSFCFLDIRSPGLGDTAMYLCATSRVPRTDTEAFFGQGTRLTVV.